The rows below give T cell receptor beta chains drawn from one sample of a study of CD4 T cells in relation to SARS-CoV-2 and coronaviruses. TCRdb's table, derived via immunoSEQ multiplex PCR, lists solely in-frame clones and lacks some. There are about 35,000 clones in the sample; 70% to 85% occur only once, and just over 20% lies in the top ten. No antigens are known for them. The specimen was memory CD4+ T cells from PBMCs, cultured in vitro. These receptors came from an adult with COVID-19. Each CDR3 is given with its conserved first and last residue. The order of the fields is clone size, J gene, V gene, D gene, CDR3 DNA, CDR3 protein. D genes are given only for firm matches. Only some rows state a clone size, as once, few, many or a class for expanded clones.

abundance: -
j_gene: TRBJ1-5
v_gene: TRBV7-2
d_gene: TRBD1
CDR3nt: TGTGCCAGCAGCAGGGACAGACATCAGCCCCAGCATTTT
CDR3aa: CASSRDRHQPQHF

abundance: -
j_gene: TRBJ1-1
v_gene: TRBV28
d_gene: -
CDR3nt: TGTGCCAGCAGTTTCTCATTAGGGGACACTGAAGCTTTCTTT
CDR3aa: CASSFSLGDTEAFF

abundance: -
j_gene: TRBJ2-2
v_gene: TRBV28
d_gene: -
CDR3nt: TGTGCCAGCAGTTTTCAGCGGCCGAACACCGGGGAGCTGTTTTTT
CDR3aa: CASSFQRPNTGELFF

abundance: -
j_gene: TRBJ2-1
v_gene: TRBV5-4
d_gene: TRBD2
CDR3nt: TGTGCCAGCAGCTTGAGACTAGCCAAACCCTACAATGAGCAGTTCTTC
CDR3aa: CASSLRLAKPYNEQFF

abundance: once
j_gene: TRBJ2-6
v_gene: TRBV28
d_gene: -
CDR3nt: TGTGCCAGCACCCCGTCCTACTCTGGGGCCAACGTCCTGACTTTC
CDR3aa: CASTPSYSGANVLTF

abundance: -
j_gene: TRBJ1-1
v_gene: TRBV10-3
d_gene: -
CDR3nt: TGTGCCATCAGTGAAGCGGGGGCCACTGAAGCTTTCTTT
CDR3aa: CAISEAGATEAFF

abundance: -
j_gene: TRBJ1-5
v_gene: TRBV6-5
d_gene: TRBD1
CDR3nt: TGTGCCAGCAGTCAGGGGGTGGGCAATCAGCCCCAGCATTTT
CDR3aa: CASSQGVGNQPQHF

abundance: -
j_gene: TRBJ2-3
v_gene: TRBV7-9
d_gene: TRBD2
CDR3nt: TGTGCCAGCAGCTTAGCGGGTTCGGGACTAGCGTCAGATACGCAGTATTTT
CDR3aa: CASSLAGSGLASDTQYF

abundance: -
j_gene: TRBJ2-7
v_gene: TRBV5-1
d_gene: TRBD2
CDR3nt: TGCGCCAGCAGCCCGGGGTCAGCGGGAGCCCACGAGCAGTACTTC
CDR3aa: CASSPGSAGAHEQYF

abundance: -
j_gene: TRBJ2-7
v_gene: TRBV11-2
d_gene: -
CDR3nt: TGTGCCAGCAGCTTAGAGTCCTACGAGCAGTACTTC
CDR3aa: CASSLESYEQYF